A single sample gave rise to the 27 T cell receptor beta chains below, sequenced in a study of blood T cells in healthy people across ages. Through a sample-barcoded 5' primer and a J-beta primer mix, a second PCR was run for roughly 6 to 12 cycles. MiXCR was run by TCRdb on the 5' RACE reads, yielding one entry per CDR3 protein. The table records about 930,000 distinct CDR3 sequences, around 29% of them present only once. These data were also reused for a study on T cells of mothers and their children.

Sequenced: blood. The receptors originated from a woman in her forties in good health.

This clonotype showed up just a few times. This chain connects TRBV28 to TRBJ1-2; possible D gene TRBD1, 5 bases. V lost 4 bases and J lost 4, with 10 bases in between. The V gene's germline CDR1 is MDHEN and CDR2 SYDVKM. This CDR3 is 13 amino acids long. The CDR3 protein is CASSSGVGYGYTF. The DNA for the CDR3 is TGTGCCAGCAGTTCGGGGGTTGGCTATGGCTACACCTTC.

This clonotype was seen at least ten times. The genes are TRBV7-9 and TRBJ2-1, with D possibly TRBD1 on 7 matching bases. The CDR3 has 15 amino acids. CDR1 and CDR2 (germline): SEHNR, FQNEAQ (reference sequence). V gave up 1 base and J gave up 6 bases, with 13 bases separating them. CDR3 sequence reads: CASSLGQGGLNEQFF. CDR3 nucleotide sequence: TGTGCCAGCAGCTTAGGACAGGGAGGCCTCAATGAGCAGTTCTTC.

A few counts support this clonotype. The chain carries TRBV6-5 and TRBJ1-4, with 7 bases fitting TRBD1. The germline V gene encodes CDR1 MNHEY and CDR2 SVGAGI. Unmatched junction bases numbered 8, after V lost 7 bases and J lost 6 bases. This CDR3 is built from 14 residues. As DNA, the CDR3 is TGTGCCAGCACCCAACGACAGGGACATGAAAAACTGTTTTTT. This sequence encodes CASTQRQGHEKLFF.

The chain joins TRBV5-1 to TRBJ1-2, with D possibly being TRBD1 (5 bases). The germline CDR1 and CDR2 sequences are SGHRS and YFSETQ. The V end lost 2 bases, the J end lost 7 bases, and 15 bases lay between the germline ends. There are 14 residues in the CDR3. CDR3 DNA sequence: TGCGCCAGCAGCTTCGGGTCCAGGGAAACTGGCTACACCTTC. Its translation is CASSFGSRETGYTF.

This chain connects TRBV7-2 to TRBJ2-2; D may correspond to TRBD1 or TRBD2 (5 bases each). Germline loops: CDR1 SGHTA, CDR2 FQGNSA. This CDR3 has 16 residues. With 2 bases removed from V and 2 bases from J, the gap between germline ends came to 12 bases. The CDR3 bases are TGTGCCAGCAGCTTAATAGGGACCCCAAACACCGGGGAGCTGTTTTTT. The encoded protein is CASSLIGTPNTGELFF.

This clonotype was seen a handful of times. CDR3 bases: TGTGCCAGCACCCCCCCCGGGGCGGGGATGTTTGGTACGCAGTATTTT. Translating it yields CASTPPGAGMFGTQYF. J is TRBJ2-3 and V is TRBV12-3 or TRBV12-4; D may be TRBD2 (6 bases). The CDR3 runs to 16 residues. V dropped 7 bases and J dropped 8 bases, with 25 bases sitting between them.

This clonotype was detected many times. CDR3 DNA sequence: TGCGCCAGCAGCCAAGAACTAGCGGGCCTAAGCTCCTACAATGAGCAGTTCTTC. Its translation is CASSQELAGLSSYNEQFF. V and J are TRBV4-1 and TRBJ2-1; the match to TRBD2 covers 9 bases. The germline V gene encodes CDR1 MGHRA and CDR2 YSYEKL. V lost 0 bases and J lost 0; bases outside the gene matches: 6. CDR3 length: 18 amino acids.

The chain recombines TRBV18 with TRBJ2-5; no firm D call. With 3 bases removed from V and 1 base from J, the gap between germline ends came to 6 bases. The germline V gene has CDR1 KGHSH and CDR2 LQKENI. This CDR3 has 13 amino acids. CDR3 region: CASSPSFQETQYF. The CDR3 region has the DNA TGTGCCAGCTCACCTTCTTTCCAAGAGACCCAGTACTTC.

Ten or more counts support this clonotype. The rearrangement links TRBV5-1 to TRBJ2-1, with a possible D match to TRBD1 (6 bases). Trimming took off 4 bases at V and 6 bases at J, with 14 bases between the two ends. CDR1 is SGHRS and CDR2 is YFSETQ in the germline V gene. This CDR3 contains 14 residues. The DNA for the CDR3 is TGCGCCAGCAGCCTTGGTAGAGGGGGCAATGAGCAGTTCTTC. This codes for CASSLGRGGNEQFF.

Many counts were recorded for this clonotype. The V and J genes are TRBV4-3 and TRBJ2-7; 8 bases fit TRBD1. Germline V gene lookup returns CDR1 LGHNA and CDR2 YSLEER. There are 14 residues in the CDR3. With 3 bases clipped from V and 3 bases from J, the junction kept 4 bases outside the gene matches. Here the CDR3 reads CASSQDRAGYEQYF. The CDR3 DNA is TGCGCCAGCAGCCAGGACAGGGCAGGCTACGAGCAGTACTTC.

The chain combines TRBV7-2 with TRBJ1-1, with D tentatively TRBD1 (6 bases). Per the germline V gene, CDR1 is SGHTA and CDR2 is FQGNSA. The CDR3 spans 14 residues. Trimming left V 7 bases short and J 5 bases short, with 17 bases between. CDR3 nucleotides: TGTGCCAGCAATTGGGCAGGGGCGGGTACTGAAGCTTTCTTT. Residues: CASNWAGAGTEAFF. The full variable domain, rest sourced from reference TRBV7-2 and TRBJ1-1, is GAGVSQSPSNKVTEKGKDVELRCDPISGHTALYWYRQSLGQGLEFLIYFQGNSAPDKSGLPSDRFSAERTGGSVSTLTIQRTQQEDSAVYLCASNWAGAGTEAFFGQGTRLTVV.

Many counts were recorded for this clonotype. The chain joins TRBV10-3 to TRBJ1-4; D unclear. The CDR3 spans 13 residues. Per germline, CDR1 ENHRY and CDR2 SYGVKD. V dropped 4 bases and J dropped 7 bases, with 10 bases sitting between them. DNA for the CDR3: TGTGCCATCAGTGGTACGACAACTGAAAAACTGTTTTTT. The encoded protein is CAISGTTTEKLFF.

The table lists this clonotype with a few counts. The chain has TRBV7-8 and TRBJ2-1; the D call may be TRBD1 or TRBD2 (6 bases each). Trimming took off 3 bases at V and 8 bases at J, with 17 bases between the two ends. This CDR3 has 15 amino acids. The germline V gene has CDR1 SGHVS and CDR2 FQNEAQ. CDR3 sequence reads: CASSLVGGGIDEQFF. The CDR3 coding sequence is TGTGCCAGCAGCTTGGTCGGGGGCGGGATCGATGAGCAGTTCTTC.

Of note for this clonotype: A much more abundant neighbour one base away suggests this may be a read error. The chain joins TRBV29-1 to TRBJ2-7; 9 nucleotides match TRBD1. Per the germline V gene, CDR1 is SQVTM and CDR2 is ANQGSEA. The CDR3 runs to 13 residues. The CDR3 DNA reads TGCAGCGTTGGCTTGGGACAGGGATACGAGCGGTACTTC. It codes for CSVGLGQGYERYF.

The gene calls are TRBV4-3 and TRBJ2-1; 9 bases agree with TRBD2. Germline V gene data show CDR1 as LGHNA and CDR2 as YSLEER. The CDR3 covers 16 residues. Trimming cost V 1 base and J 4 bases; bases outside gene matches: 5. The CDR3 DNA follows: TGCGCCAGCAGCCAAGTTCCAGCGGGGGGATACAATGAGCAGTTCTTC. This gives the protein CASSQVPAGGYNEQFF.

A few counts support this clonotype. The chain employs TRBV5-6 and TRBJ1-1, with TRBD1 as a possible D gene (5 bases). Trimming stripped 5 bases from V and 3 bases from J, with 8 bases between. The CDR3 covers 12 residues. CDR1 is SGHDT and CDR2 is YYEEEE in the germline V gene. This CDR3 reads CASRTGHTEAFF. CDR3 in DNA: TGTGCCAGCAGAACAGGTCACACTGAAGCTTTCTTT.

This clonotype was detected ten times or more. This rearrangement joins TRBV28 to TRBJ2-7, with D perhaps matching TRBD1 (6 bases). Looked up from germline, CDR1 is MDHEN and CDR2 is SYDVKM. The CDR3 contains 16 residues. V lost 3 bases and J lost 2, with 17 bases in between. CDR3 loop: CASSFAQTGSTYEQYF. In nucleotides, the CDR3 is TGTGCCAGCAGTTTCGCCCAGACAGGATCTACCTACGAGCAGTACTTC.

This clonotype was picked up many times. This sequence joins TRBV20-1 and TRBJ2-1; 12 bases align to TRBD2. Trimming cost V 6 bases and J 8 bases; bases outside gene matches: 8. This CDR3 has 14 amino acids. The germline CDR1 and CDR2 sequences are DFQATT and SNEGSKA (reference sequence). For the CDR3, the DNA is TGCAGTGCAAACCTAGCGGGGGGGCTCTATGAGCAGTTCTTC. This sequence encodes CSANLAGGLYEQFF.

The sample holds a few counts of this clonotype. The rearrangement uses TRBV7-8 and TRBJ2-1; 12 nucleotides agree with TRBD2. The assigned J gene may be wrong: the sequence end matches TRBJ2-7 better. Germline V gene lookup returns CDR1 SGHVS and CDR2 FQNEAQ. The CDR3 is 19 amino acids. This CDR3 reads CASRLARASGGASYNEQYF. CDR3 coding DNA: TGTGCCAGCAGGCTAGCGAGGGCTAGCGGGGGGGCCTCCTACAATGAGCAGTACTTC.

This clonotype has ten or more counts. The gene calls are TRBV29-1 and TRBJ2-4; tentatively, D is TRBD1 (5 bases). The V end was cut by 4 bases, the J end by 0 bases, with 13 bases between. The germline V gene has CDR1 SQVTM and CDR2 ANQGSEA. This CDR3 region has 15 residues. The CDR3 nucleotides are TGCAGCGTTGCCGTCAGGGAAGGAGCCAAAAACATTCAGTACTTC. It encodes CSVAVREGAKNIQYF.

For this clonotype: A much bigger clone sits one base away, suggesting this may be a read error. DNA of the CDR3: TGTGCCAGCAGCCGGACAGGGCTAAACTACGAGCAGTTCTTC. Translation gives CASSRTGLNYEQFF. The chain is built from TRBV6-5 and TRBJ2-1; 8 bases are a match to TRBD1. With V trimmed by 6 bases and J by 10 bases, 11 bases remained unmatched. The length of the CDR3 is 14 residues. Germline CDR1 and CDR2: MNHEY and SVGAGI.

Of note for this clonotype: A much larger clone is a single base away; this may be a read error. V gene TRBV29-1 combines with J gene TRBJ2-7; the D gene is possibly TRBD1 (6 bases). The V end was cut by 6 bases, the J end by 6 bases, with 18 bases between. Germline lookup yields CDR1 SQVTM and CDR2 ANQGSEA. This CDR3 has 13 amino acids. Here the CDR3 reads CSVKGGIGSEQYF. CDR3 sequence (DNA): TGCAGCGTCAAAGGGGGAATCGGGTCCGAGCAGTACTTC.

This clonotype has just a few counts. The CDR3 sequence is CASSAPGQRSQETQYF. As DNA, the CDR3 is TGTGCCAGCAGTGCCCCGGGACAGCGAAGCCAAGAGACCCAGTACTTC. The chain carries TRBV25-1 and TRBJ2-5; 7 nucleotides align to TRBD1. This CDR3 has 16 amino acids. The germline V gene has CDR1 MGHDK and CDR2 SYGVNS. The J segment lost 1 base and the V segment lost 4 bases, leaving 9 bases of the junction unmatched.

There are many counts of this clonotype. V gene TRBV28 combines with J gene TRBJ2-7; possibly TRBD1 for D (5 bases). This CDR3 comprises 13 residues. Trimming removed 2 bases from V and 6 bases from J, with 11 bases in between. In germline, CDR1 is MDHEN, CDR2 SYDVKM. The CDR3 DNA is TGTGCCAGCAGTTTAACACAGGTACGCGAGCAGTACTTC. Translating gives CASSLTQVREQYF.

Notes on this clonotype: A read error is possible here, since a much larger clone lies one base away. CDR3 coding DNA: TGCGCCAGCAGCCCAGAGGGCGACACGTACAATGCGCAGTTCTTC. This gives the protein CASSPEGDTYNAQFF. The chain uses TRBV4-3 and TRBJ2-1; D perhaps matches TRBD2 (5 bases). CDR1 and CDR2 from the germline V gene are LGHNA and YSLEER. The CDR3 runs 15 residues.

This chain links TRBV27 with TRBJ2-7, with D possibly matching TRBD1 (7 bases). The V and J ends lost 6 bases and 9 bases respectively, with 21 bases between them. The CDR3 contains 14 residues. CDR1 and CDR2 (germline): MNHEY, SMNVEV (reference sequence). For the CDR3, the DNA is TGTGCCAGCAGGCGGGCAGGGGGGAGAGACGGGCAGTACTTC. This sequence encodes CASRRAGGRDGQYF.

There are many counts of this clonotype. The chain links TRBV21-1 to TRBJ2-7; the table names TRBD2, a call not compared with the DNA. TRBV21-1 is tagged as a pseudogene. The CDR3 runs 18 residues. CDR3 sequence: CASNLLAGASPRSYEQYF. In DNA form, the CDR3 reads TGTGCCAGCAACCTACTAGCGGGGGCCTCTCCCCGCTCCTACGAGCAGTACTTC.